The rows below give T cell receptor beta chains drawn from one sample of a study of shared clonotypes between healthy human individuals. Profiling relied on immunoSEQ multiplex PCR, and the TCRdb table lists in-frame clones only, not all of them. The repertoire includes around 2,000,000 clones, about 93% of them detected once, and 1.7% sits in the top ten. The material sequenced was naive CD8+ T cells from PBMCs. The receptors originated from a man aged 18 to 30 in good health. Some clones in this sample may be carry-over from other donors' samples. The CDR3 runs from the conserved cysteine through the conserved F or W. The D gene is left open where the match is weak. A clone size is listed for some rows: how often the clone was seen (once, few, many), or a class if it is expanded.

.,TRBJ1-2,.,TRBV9,TGTGCCAGCGGCCCCGGGGAGGGGCGTGGCTACACCTTC,CASGPGEGRGYTF
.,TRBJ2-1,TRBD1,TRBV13,TGTGCCAGCAGCTCTAGCGCCGGGACAGGGGTTGATGAGCAGTTCTTC,CASSSSAGTGVDEQFF
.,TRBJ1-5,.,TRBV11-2,TGTGCCAGCAGCTTAGAATACAGCAGCAATCAGCCCCAGCATTTT,CASSLEYSSNQPQHF
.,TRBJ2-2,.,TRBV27,TGTGCCAGCAGTGGAGATATCACCGGGGAGCTGTTTTTT,CASSGDITGELFF
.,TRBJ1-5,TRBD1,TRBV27,TGTGCCAGCAGTTATCGGACAGGATTAAATCAGCCCCAGCATTTT,CASSYRTGLNQPQHF
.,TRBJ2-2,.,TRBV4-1,TGCGCCAGCAGCCTCCACCGGGTTAACACCGGGGAGCTGTTTTTT,CASSLHRVNTGELFF
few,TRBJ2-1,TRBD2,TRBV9,TGTGCCAGCAGCCCCCGGGGGGATGAGCAGTTCTTC,CASSPRGDEQFF
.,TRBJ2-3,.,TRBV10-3,TGTGCCATCAGTGAGTCGAAGGAGGGTGGCACAGATACGCAGTATTTT,CAISESKEGGTDTQYF
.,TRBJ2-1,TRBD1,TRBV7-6,TGTGCCAGCAGCCTACTTGATTCTGGACAGGGGGAACAGTTCTTC,CASSLLDSGQGEQFF
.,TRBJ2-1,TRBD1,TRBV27,TGTGCCAGCAGTGACAGGGGGGGCTACAATGAGCAGTTCTTC,CASSDRGGYNEQFF
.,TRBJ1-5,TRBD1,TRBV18,TGTGCCAGCTCACCAGGGACAGACAATCAGCCCCAGCATTTT,CASSPGTDNQPQHF
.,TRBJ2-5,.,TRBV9,TGTGCCAGCAGCGTAGAGGCGAGTCGAGAGACCCAGTACTTC,CASSVEASRETQYF
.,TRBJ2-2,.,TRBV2,TGTGCCAGCAGTGAAGGGACTAACACCGGGGAGCTGTTTTTT,CASSEGTNTGELFF
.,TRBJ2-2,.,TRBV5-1,TGCGCCAGCAGCTTGGCGGCGGCATCTTCGCCTGGCCGGGAGCTGTTTTTT,CASSLAAASSPGRELFF
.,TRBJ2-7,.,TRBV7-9,TGTGCCAGCAGCTTATCGGGGGCCACCTACGAGCAGTACTTC,CASSLSGATYEQYF
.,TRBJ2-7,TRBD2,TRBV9,TGTGCCAGCAGCGGTAGCGGGAGGGACGACGAGCAGTACTTC,CASSGSGRDDEQYF
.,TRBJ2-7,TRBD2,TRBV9,TGTGCCAGCAGCATCCAAGCGGGAGGCTACGAGCAGTACTTC,CASSIQAGGYEQYF
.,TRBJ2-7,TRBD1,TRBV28,TGTGCCAGCAGCTTCGACAGGGGGGCCCCCCTCTCCTACGAGCAGTACTTC,CASSFDRGAPLSYEQYF
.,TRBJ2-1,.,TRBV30,TGTGCCTGGAGTGTAGCTAGAAATGAGCAGTTCTTC,CAWSVARNEQFF
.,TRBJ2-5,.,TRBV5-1,TGCGCCAGCAGCTTGGGTTACCAAGAGACCCAGTACTTC,CASSLGYQETQYF
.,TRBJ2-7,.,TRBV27,TGTGCCAGCGGGTTCTCAGGGCGTTACGAGCAGTACTTC,CASGFSGRYEQYF
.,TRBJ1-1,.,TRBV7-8,TGTGCCAGCAGCCCCGGGACGTTCTTCACTGAAGCTTTCTTT,CASSPGTFFTEAFF
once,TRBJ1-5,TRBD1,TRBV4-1,TGCGCCAGCAGCCCTCAAAGCCGGGACAGGGGCCACAATCAGCCCCAGCATTTT,CASSPQSRDRGHNQPQHF
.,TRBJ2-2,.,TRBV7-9,TGTGCCAGCAGCGCAAGGACAGCGGCAGTGGTTACCGGGGAGCTGTTTTTT,CASSARTAAVVTGELFF
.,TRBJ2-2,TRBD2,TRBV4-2,TGTGCCAGCAGCCAATCAGTTCTTGCGGGAGGGCCAACCGGGGAGCTGTTTTTT,CASSQSVLAGGPTGELFF
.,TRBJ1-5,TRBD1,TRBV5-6,TGTGCCAGCACCTCGTGGGACAGGGGCGTCAATCAGCCCCAGCATTTT,CASTSWDRGVNQPQHF
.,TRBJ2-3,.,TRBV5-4,TGTGCCAGCAGCTCGCCGGGTTTGGACACAGATACGCAGTATTTT,CASSSPGLDTDTQYF
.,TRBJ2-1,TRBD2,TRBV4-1,TGCGCCAGCAGCCAAGCCGACTTGTGGCGGGAGGGGAATGAGCAGTTCTTC,CASSQADLWREGNEQFF
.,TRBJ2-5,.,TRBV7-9,TGTGCCAGCAGCGCGGGACAGTTAAAAGAGACCCAGTACTTC,CASSAGQLKETQYF